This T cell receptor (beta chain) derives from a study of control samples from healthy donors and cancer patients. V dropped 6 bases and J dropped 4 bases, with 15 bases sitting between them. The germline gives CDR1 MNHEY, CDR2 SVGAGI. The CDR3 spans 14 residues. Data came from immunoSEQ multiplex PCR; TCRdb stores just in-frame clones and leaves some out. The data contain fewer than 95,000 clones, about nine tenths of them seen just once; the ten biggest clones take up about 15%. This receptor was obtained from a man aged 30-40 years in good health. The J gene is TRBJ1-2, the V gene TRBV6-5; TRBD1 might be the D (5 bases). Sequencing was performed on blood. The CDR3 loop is CASRPMGPSYGYTF. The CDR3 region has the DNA TGTGCCAGCAGACCTATGGGACCGAGCTATGGCTACACCTTC.